What follows are 32 T cell receptor beta chains derived from one specimen sequenced in a study of T cell repertoires in cytomegalovirus infection. These receptors lack a known antigen. Via MiXCR, TCRdb re-called the reads, giving one row per CDR3 protein. The sample lists 600,000 to 700,000 distinct CDR3 sequences; roughly 33% were seen once. The specimen was cultured PBMCs, collected from culture after CMV antigen stimulation. The receptors shown here come from a human donor in good health (CMV status not recorded). Some clones in this sample may be carry-over from other donors' samples.

The genes are TRBV10-3 and TRBJ2-7; 7 bases are shared with TRBD1. Losses at the gene ends were 7 bases for V and 2 bases for J; bases not matched to a gene: 5. The CDR3 totals 13 residues. Germline CDR1 and CDR2: ENHRY and SYGVKD. The CDR3 here is CAITGTETYEQYF. The CDR3 coding sequence is TGTGCCATCACCGGGACAGAAACCTACGAGCAGTACTTC.

The chain couples TRBV29-1 to TRBJ1-4; tentative D call: TRBD1 (5 bases). The CDR3 has 18 residues. Germline V CDR1 and CDR2: SQVTM, ANQGSEA. The V gene lost 2 bases and the J gene lost 0 bases, with 19 bases spanning the gap. This CDR3 is CSVETIPTEATTNEKLFF. In DNA form, the CDR3 reads TGCAGCGTTGAAACGATTCCGACAGAGGCGACAACTAATGAAAAACTGTTTTTT.

This sequence joins TRBV6-5 and TRBJ2-3; 7 positions agree with TRBD2. V shed 2 bases and J 6 bases; nucleotides not matched to a gene: 20. CDR1 MNHEY and CDR2 SVGAGI come from the germline V gene. The CDR3 has 19 residues. The CDR3 coding sequence is TGTGCCAGCAGTTACCATCCTGGGGCTAGCGGCTACCTGGGGGATACGCAGTATTTT. Amino acid sequence: CASSYHPGASGYLGDTQYF.

This clonotype appeared a few times. The V call is TRBV11-2, the J call TRBJ2-7; 13 positions match TRBD2. V lost 5 bases to trimming and J lost 7 bases; unmatched junction nucleotides: 11. Per germline, CDR1 SGHAT and CDR2 FQNNGV. The CDR3 runs 16 residues. The CDR3 loop reads CASSPRTSGGRREQYF. CDR3 in DNA: TGTGCCAGCAGCCCTCGGACTAGCGGGGGCCGGAGGGAGCAGTACTTC. Full variable domain (remainder filled in from reference TRBV11-2 and TRBJ2-7): EAGVAQSPRYKIIEKRQSVAFWCNPISGHATLYWYQQILGQGPKLLIQFQNNGVVDDSQLPKDRFSAERLKGVDSTLKIQPAKLEDSAVYLCASSPRTSGGRREQYFGPGTRLTVT.

V gene TRBV9 combines with J gene TRBJ2-7, with 8 bases fitting TRBD1. The V gene's germline CDR1 is SGDLS and CDR2 YYNGEE. V lost 0 bases to trimming and J lost 0 bases; unmatched junction nucleotides: 5. This CDR3 is 16 amino acids long. The CDR3 here is CASSVADRGSSYEQYF. The CDR3 bases are TGTGCCAGCAGCGTAGCTGACAGGGGAAGCTCCTACGAGCAGTACTTC.

This clonotype was found a few times. A read error may account for a junction end that differs from germline. This sequence joins TRBV7-9 and TRBJ2-1; D gene ambiguous. The germline gives CDR1 SEHNR, CDR2 FQNEAQ (reference sequence). CDR3 length: 13 residues. This CDR3 reads CASSLEQYSEQFF. As DNA, the CDR3 is TGTGCCAGCAGCTTAGAACAGTACAGTGAGCAGTTCTTC.

The gene calls are TRBV12-3 or TRBV12-4 and TRBJ2-6; the D is unclear. V was trimmed by 10 bases and J by 4 bases, leaving 11 bases between them. The length of the CDR3 is 13 residues. The CDR3 DNA reads TGTGCCAACGGTCAAGGGGGGGCCAACGTCCTGACTTTC. It yields the protein CANGQGGANVLTF.

This rearrangement joins TRBV7-6 to TRBJ2-1; the D gene is possibly TRBD2 (5 bases). CDR1 is SGHVS and CDR2 is FNYEAQ in the germline V gene. The CDR3 spans 18 residues. The V end was cut by 3 bases, the J end by 2 bases, with 20 bases between. CDR3 DNA sequence: TGTGCCAGCAGCTTTGATCGGATCAACGAGGGCCCCTACAATGAGCAGTTCTTC. Its translation: CASSFDRINEGPYNEQFF.

V usage is TRBV2 and J usage is TRBJ1-6; D might be TRBD1 (5 bases). This CDR3 comprises 17 residues. CDR1 is SNHLY, CDR2 FYNNEI, per germline. V gave up 6 bases and J gave up 0 bases, with 15 bases separating them. Here the CDR3 reads CASSTPRAGSYNSPLHF. The CDR3 coding sequence is TGTGCCAGCAGCACTCCCAGGGCAGGCTCCTATAATTCACCCCTCCACTTT.

Only a few counts were recorded for this clonotype. V gene TRBV11-2 combines with J gene TRBJ2-5; tentatively, D is TRBD2 (6 bases). The CDR3 loop spans 15 amino acids. V lost 3 bases and J 3 bases, leaving 14 bases between the germline ends. Germline V gene data show CDR1 as SGHAT and CDR2 as FQNNGV. As DNA, the CDR3 is TGTGCCAGCAGCTTCACGCGGGACGCCAAAGAGACCCAGTACTTC. As protein: CASSFTRDAKETQYF.

The V call is TRBV4-3, the J call TRBJ2-5; TRBD2 matches 8 bases. V gave up 6 bases and J gave up 3 bases; unmatched junction bases: 15. Germline assignment: CDR1 LGHNA and CDR2 YSLEER. This CDR3 region has 17 residues. CDR3 in amino acids: CASSKWLAGREKETQYF. For the CDR3, the DNA is TGCGCCAGCAGTAAGTGGCTAGCGGGTCGTGAGAAAGAGACCCAGTACTTC.

The rearrangement joins TRBV7-6 to TRBJ2-7, with D perhaps matching TRBD1 (5 bases). Trimming removed 4 bases from V and 4 bases from J, with 17 bases in between. The CDR3 runs 15 residues. The germline V gene has CDR1 SGHVS and CDR2 FNYEAQ. CDR3 in DNA: TGTGCCAGCAGCTCGGCCAGGACATGGGTTTACGAGCAGTACTTC. The encoded protein is CASSSARTWVYEQYF. Complete variable domain (other parts from reference TRBV7-6 and TRBJ2-7): GAGVSQSPRYKVTKRGQDVALRCDPISGHVSLYWYRQALGQGPEFLTYFNYEAQQDKSGLPNDRFSAERPEGSISTLTIQRTEQRDSAMYRCASSSARTWVYEQYFGPGTRLTVT.

The chain links TRBV5-5 to TRBJ1-1, with TRBD1 matching over 7 bases. Per the germline V gene, CDR1 is SGHKS and CDR2 is YYEKEE (reference sequence). The CDR3 extends over 15 amino acids. Trimming cost V 4 bases and J 4 bases; bases outside gene matches: 10. The CDR3 region has the DNA TGTGCCAGCAGCCCCCCGGACAGGCCGCTCACTGAAGCTTTCTTT. Residues: CASSPPDRPLTEAFF.

This chain joins TRBV27 and TRBJ2-5; 9 bases agree with TRBD2. The CDR3 extends over 13 amino acids. From germline, CDR1 is MNHEY and CDR2 SMNVEV (reference sequence). V was clipped by 7 bases and J by 5 bases; unmatched bases: 5. The CDR3 protein is CASTFSGSETQYF. The CDR3 coding sequence is TGTGCCAGCACCTTTAGCGGGAGTGAGACCCAGTACTTC.

This clonotype was counted many times. J is TRBJ2-7 and V is TRBV7-2; 10 bases line up with TRBD2. Germline V gene lookup returns CDR1 SGHTA and CDR2 FQGNSA. The V gene end was trimmed by 5 bases and the J gene end by 7 bases; junction bases not matched to a gene: 11. The CDR3 sequence is 15 residues long. The CDR3 sequence is CASSLVERGGVEQYF. In DNA form, the CDR3 reads TGTGCCAGCAGCCTGGTGGAGCGGGGGGGGGTAGAGCAGTACTTC.

This clonotype was seen at least ten times. The rearrangement uses TRBV7-2 and TRBJ2-1; D not certain. V was clipped by 1 base and J by 10 bases, with 14 bases between them. Germline assignment: CDR1 SGHTA and CDR2 FQGNSA. This CDR3 comprises 14 residues. The CDR3 loop reads CASSLVGWGGEQFF. CDR3 nucleotide sequence: TGTGCCAGCAGCTTAGTAGGATGGGGTGGGGAGCAGTTCTTC. The full variable domain, with the rest looked up from reference TRBV7-2 and TRBJ2-1, is GAGVSQSPSNKVTEKGKDVELRCDPISGHTALYWYRQSLGQGLEFLIYFQGNSAPDKSGLPSDRFSAERTGGSVSTLTIQRTQQEDSAVYLCASSLVGWGGEQFFGPGTRLTVL.

V and J are TRBV28 and TRBJ1-4, with D possibly matching TRBD1 (5 bases). The germline V and J ends were trimmed by 5 bases and 4 bases, with 17 bases remaining between them. The germline gives CDR1 MDHEN, CDR2 SYDVKM. The CDR3 is 16 residues long. CDR3 sequence reads: CASSPSTVTFNEKLFF. For the CDR3, the DNA is TGTGCCAGCAGTCCATCGACAGTTACCTTTAATGAAAAACTGTTTTTT.

This chain connects TRBV9 to TRBJ1-1; D gene ambiguous. This CDR3 spans 14 amino acids. CDR1 is SGDLS, CDR2 YYNGEE, per germline. Trimming left V 0 bases short and J 2 bases short, with 8 bases between. DNA of the CDR3: TGTGCCAGCAGCGTAGTGGGGTTCAACACTGAAGCTTTCTTT. Translated, it gives CASSVVGFNTEAFF.

This clonotype has just a few counts. CDR3 sequence reads: CATSRDWAGGDEQYF. In nucleotides, the CDR3 is TGTGCCACCAGCAGAGATTGGGCAGGCGGCGACGAGCAGTACTTC. The V call is TRBV15, the J call TRBJ2-7; no definite D call. Between the trimmed V and J ends, which lost 0 bases and 5 bases, there was a span of 14 bases. Per the germline V gene, CDR1 is LNHNV and CDR2 is YYDKDF (reference sequence). The CDR3 length is 15 residues.

The chain carries TRBV28 and TRBJ2-3; D is undetermined. This CDR3 region has 13 residues. Germline CDR1 MDHEN, CDR2 SYDVKM. V was shortened by 7 bases and J by 7 bases, with 15 bases between the two germline ends. The CDR3 sequence is CASTPVVANTQYF. CDR3 coding DNA: TGTGCCAGCACCCCCGTCGTGGCAAATACGCAGTATTTT.

CDR3: CASSPGLAGAGGRNTQYF. CDR3 sequence (DNA): TGTGCCAGCAGCCCGGGACTAGCGGGAGCGGGGGGGAGAAATACGCAGTATTTT. The chain couples TRBV11-2 to TRBJ2-3, with TRBD2 matching over 14 bases. The V segment lost 5 bases and the J segment 7 bases; nucleotides outside the gene matches: 14. CDR3 length equals 18 residues. The germline V gene has CDR1 SGHAT and CDR2 FQNNGV.

This rearrangement joins TRBV19 to TRBJ1-6, with unresolved D. This CDR3 is built from 14 residues. Trimming removed 0 bases at V and 14 bases at J, with 14 bases between. CDR1 is LNHDA, CDR2 SQIVND, per germline (reference sequence). DNA for the CDR3: TGTGCCAGTAGTATAGATCGTCGAGTATCGGCCCTCCACTTT. Translating it yields CASSIDRRVSALHF.

The chain recombines TRBV7-2 with TRBJ2-1; perhaps TRBD1 as D (7 bases). CDR3 length: 12 amino acids. The germline V gene has CDR1 SGHTA and CDR2 FQGNSA. V gave up 3 bases and J gave up 12 bases, with 12 bases separating them. CDR3 in amino acids: CASSFSGGGQFF. CDR3 in DNA: TGTGCCAGCAGCTTCTCAGGGGGAGGGCAGTTCTTC.

This clonotype occurred a few times. The gene calls are TRBV12-3 or TRBV12-4 and TRBJ2-1; 10 bases align to TRBD2. CDR3 size: 15 residues. V lost 5 bases to trimming and J lost 5 bases; unmatched junction nucleotides: 6. The CDR3 coding sequence is TGTGCCAGCAGTGCCCGAGCGGGAGGGCACAATGAGCAGTTCTTC. It yields the protein CASSARAGGHNEQFF.

The chain employs TRBV7-9 and TRBJ2-7; 8 positions match TRBD2. J gave up 3 bases and V 1 base, and 5 bases lay outside the gene matches. This CDR3 is 15 amino acids long. From germline, CDR1 is SEHNR and CDR2 FQNEAQ (reference sequence). In nucleotides, the CDR3 is TGTGCCAGCAGCTTAGGGACTAGCCTAGGCTACGAGCAGTACTTC. Amino acids: CASSLGTSLGYEQYF.

This clonotype was counted only a few times. This chain joins TRBV6-2 or TRBV6-3 and TRBJ1-6; D not certain. V was cut by 8 bases and J by 0 bases, with 8 bases left in between. Looked up from germline, CDR1 is MNHEY and CDR2 is SVGEGT. There are 14 residues in the CDR3. This chain's CDR3 is CASLPSSYNSPLHF. CDR3 DNA: TGTGCCAGCTTACCCAGCTCCTATAATTCACCCCTCCACTTT.

CDR3 loop: CASSPRQGEAFF. Written as DNA, the CDR3 is TGTGCCAGCAGCCCGCGACAGGGCGAAGCTTTCTTT. The genes are TRBV14 and TRBJ1-1; 7 bases map to TRBD1. V was clipped by 4 bases and J by 8 bases; unmatched bases: 4. The CDR3 loop spans 12 amino acids. In germline, CDR1 is SGHDN, CDR2 FVKESK.

This clonotype appeared a few times. The rearrangement links TRBV6-5 to TRBJ1-1, with a tentative D call TRBD1 (5 bases). The length of the CDR3 is 14 residues. Trimming shortened V by 0 bases and J by 8 bases, and 13 bases separated the two germline ends. Per germline, CDR1 MNHEY and CDR2 SVGAGI. The CDR3 loop is CASSYSNGAPEAFF. The CDR3 DNA is TGTGCCAGCAGTTACTCGAACGGGGCACCAGAAGCTTTCTTT.

This clonotype was picked up a small number of times. The rearrangement uses TRBV7-7 and TRBJ2-5; tentatively, D is TRBD2 (6 bases). The CDR3 extends over 15 amino acids. Germline CDR1 reads SSHAT; CDR2 reads FNYEAQ (reference sequence). V shed 5 bases and J shed 4 bases, with 17 bases lying between them. This CDR3 reads CASSTRLLSGETQYF. The CDR3 DNA reads as TGTGCCAGCAGCACACGCCTACTTAGCGGAGAGACCCAGTACTTC.

This chain links TRBV7-6 with TRBJ2-7; no clear D gene. Trimming removed 1 base at V and 6 bases at J, with 10 bases between. From germline, CDR1 is SGHVS and CDR2 FNYEAQ. CDR3 size: 13 residues. CDR3 in amino acids: CASSLGVVAEQYF. The CDR3, as DNA: TGTGCCAGCAGCTTAGGGGTGGTAGCCGAGCAGTACTTC.

This clonotype appeared a few times. The chain combines TRBV11-2 with TRBJ2-7; D not resolved. The V and J ends lost 0 bases and 2 bases respectively, with 14 bases between them. From germline, CDR1 is SGHAT and CDR2 FQNNGV. There are 16 residues in the CDR3. The CDR3 coding sequence is TGTGCCAGCAGCTTAGATCGGGTCATCCTCCCCTACGAGCAGTACTTC. It codes for CASSLDRVILPYEQYF.

Regarding this clonotype: One end of the junction does not line up with germline, which may come from a read error. The chain combines TRBV7-2 with TRBJ2-6, with D hard to call. Germline V gives CDR1 SGHTA, CDR2 FQGNSA. The CDR3 loop spans 14 amino acids. CDR3: CASRHSSGSNVLTF. The CDR3 nucleotides read TGTGCCAGCAGGCACAGCTCTGGGTCCAACGTCCTGACTTTC.